This passage covers 25 T cell receptor beta chains from one sample sequenced in a study of CD8+CD57+ T cells in acquired aplastic anemia. Template material for TCR beta VDJ and CDR3 profiling consisted of genomic DNA. TCRdb itself ran the reads through MiXCR, one entry per CDR3 protein. The sample shows about 160,000 distinct CDR3 sequences, around 45% of them seen only once. Sequencing used sorted CD4+, CD8+, or CD8+CD57+ T cells (not recorded which) from PBMCs. Receptors were obtained from a human donor in good health.

This clonotype was recorded once. Its ends do not fully match the called genes, so a read error is possible. This sequence joins TRBV19 and TRBJ1-1; 9 bases are a match to TRBD1. CDR1 is LNHDA and CDR2 is SQIVND in the germline V gene (reference sequence). The CDR3 covers 15 residues. The CDR3 region has the DNA TGTGCCAGTAGCATAGTCGGGACAGGGATAACTGAAGCTTTCTTT. Residues: CASSIVGTGITEAFF.

On this clonotype itself: Given a much more abundant clone one base away, this may be a read error. The CDR3 nucleotides are TGTGCCAGCAGACACTACGAGCAGTACTTC. This encodes CASRHYEQYF. The chain couples TRBV2 to TRBJ2-7, with D uncertain. Deletions cut 6 bases from V and 3 bases from J, with 3 bases between. The germline V gene has CDR1 SNHLY and CDR2 FYNNEI. This CDR3 is built from 10 residues.

This chain connects TRBV5-1 to TRBJ2-2; 16 nucleotides match TRBD2. CDR1 is SGHRS, CDR2 YFSETQ, per germline. This CDR3 region has 19 residues. The V gene end was trimmed by 4 bases and the J gene end by 2 bases; junction bases not matched to a gene: 8. The CDR3 spells CASSRGTSGGGLNTGELFF. In nucleotides, the CDR3 is TGCGCCAGCAGCCGCGGGACTAGCGGGGGGGGACTTAACACCGGGGAGCTGTTTTTT.

This clonotype was found a few times. V and J are TRBV3-1 and TRBJ2-7; 10 bases are shared with TRBD2. CDR1 is LGHDT and CDR2 is YNNKEL in the germline V gene (reference sequence). V shed 2 bases, J shed 3 bases, and the junction held 4 bases outside the gene matches. This CDR3 region has 15 residues. CDR3: CASSQFSSGSYEQYF. Written as DNA, the CDR3 is TGTGCCAGCAGCCAATTCTCTAGCGGGAGCTACGAGCAGTACTTC.

The chain uses TRBV29-1 and TRBJ1-2; D remains ambiguous. Germline V lookup: CDR1 SQVTM, CDR2 ANQGSEA. V was cut by 7 bases and J by 4 bases, with 10 bases left in between. The CDR3 contains 11 residues. The CDR3 loop is CSALFPYGYTF. The CDR3 DNA is TGCAGCGCCCTATTCCCCTATGGCTACACCTTC.

The V and J genes are TRBV19 and TRBJ1-2, with 7 bases aligning to TRBD1. In germline, CDR1 is LNHDA, CDR2 SQIVND (reference sequence). J was trimmed by 5 bases and V by 5 bases; bases with no gene match: 5. The CDR3 is 13 residues long. DNA for the CDR3: TGTGCCAGTAGTCCCGGGACAGCTTATGGCTACACCTTC. Residues: CASSPGTAYGYTF.

This clonotype was seen a handful of times. The chain is built from TRBV10-3 and TRBJ1-1; 7 bases agree with TRBD1. Trimming at V came to 5 bases and at J to 6 bases, leaving 9 bases not matched to a gene. The germline CDR1 and CDR2 sequences are ENHRY and SYGVKD. This CDR3 is 14 amino acids long. The CDR3 nucleotides read TGTGCCATCAGTCCCGGGACAGCCGACGCTGAAGCTTTCTTT. Translation: CAISPGTADAEAFF.

This clonotype was seen ten or more times. This chain connects TRBV20-1 to TRBJ2-1; 10 bases line up with TRBD2. CDR1 and CDR2 from the germline V gene are DFQATT and SNEGSKA (reference sequence). With V trimmed by 7 bases and J by 2 bases, 2 bases remained unmatched. The CDR3 runs 13 residues. CDR3 nucleotide sequence: TGCAGTGTTAGCGGGGGGCCCTACAATGAGCAGTTCTTC. It is translated as CSVSGGPYNEQFF.

V usage is TRBV25-1 and J usage is TRBJ1-4, with D possibly matching TRBD1 (5 bases). The CDR3 totals 14 residues. Germline loops: CDR1 MGHDK, CDR2 SYGVNS. The ends were cut back, 6 bases at V and 5 bases at J, with 13 bases in the middle. The CDR3 region has the DNA TGTGCCAGCAGAGGGGACCGCTCGAATGAAAAACTGTTTTTT. It translates to CASRGDRSNEKLFF.

The V gene is TRBV24-1, the J gene TRBJ2-3; 7 bases are a match to TRBD1. The junction had 5 bases not matched to a gene; V was cut back by 3 bases and J by 0 bases. Germline V CDR1 and CDR2: KGHDR, SFDVKD. The CDR3 has 16 residues. CDR3 sequence reads: CATSDPGGTSTDTQYF. For the CDR3, the DNA is TGTGCCACCAGTGATCCAGGGGGAACTAGCACAGATACGCAGTATTTT.

This clonotype has a count of ten or more. The chain has TRBV5-5 and TRBJ2-7, with 8 bases that match TRBD1. CDR1 and CDR2 (germline): SGHKS, YYEKEE (reference sequence). V trimming: 2 bases; J trimming: 4 bases; junction bases outside the gene matches: 5. This CDR3 has 14 residues. For the CDR3, the DNA is TGTGCCAGCAGCTTCGGACAGGGACGGTACGAGCAGTACTTC. Its protein is CASSFGQGRYEQYF.

As for this clonotype: Lacking the conserved final phenylalanine or tryptophan, this CDR3 likely reflects a read error. J is TRBJ1-5 and V is TRBV28; D unresolved. Germline CDR1 is MDHEN and CDR2 is SYDVKM. The CDR3 has 13 residues. V was pared by 6 bases and J by 4 bases, with 10 bases between. The CDR3, as DNA: TGTGCCAGCAGAGAGACCGGGAATCAGCCCCAGCATTCT. It specifies CASRETGNQPQHS.

This clonotype was seen at least ten times. The V and J genes are TRBV15 and TRBJ1-4, with D perhaps TRBD1 (5 bases). Trimming pared 1 base from V and 8 bases from J, leaving 8 bases between. Looked up from germline, CDR1 is LNHNV and CDR2 is YYDKDF (reference sequence). This CDR3 contains 13 residues. Here the CDR3 reads CATSRGGVEKLFF. The CDR3 nucleotides read TGTGCCACCAGCAGAGGGGGGGTGGAAAAACTGTTTTTT.

In this sample, this clonotype turned up once. The chain couples TRBV5-1 to TRBJ2-7; TRBD1 or TRBD2 may be the D gene (5 bases each). Per germline, CDR1 SGHRS and CDR2 YFSETQ. The V and J ends lost 1 base and 5 bases respectively, with 13 bases between them. The CDR3 has 14 residues. The CDR3 DNA reads as TGCGCCAGCAGCTTGCGTACAGGAGGTGACGAGCAGTACTTC. This gives the protein CASSLRTGGDEQYF.

This clonotype was seen once. The rearrangement links TRBV7-2 to TRBJ1-6; D is undetermined. V gave up 1 base and J gave up 5 bases, with 9 bases separating them. Germline lookup yields CDR1 SGHTA and CDR2 FQGNSA. CDR3 length: 15 amino acids. This chain's CDR3 is CASSLGVSNNSPLHF. The CDR3 bases are TGTGCCAGCAGCTTAGGGGTATCGAATAATTCACCCCTCCACTTT.

The rearrangement uses TRBV11-1 and TRBJ1-2, with no clear D. Germline V gene data show CDR1 as SGHAT and CDR2 as FQDESV (reference sequence). There are 16 residues in the CDR3. Trimming left V 0 bases short and J 0 bases short, with 11 bases between. The CDR3 region is CASSLAKRKSNYGYTF. The CDR3 DNA follows: TGTGCCAGCAGCTTAGCGAAGAGGAAGTCTAACTATGGCTACACCTTC.

J is TRBJ2-1 and V is TRBV29-1; D remains ambiguous. Germline values: CDR1 SQVTM, CDR2 ANQGSEA. With 7 bases removed from V and 5 bases from J, the gap between germline ends came to 9 bases. The CDR3 length is 11 residues. The CDR3 nucleotides are TGCAGCGCCGGCCCCCACAATGAGCAGTTCTTC. It translates to CSAGPHNEQFF.

This clonotype came up many times. The CDR3 region is CASSLVSGDEAFF. Written as DNA, the CDR3 is TGTGCCAGCAGCTTAGTAAGCGGGGATGAAGCTTTCTTT. The chain is built from TRBV7-2 and TRBJ1-1; unclear D gene. Trimming removed 1 base from V and 7 bases from J, with 10 bases in between. CDR1 and CDR2 from the germline V gene are SGHTA and FQGNSA. The CDR3 is 13 residues long.

This clonotype occurred a few times. An end of the junction differs from the germline gene, which may be a read error. The rearrangement links TRBV6-5 to TRBJ2-7; D is uncertain. Germline V CDR1 and CDR2: MNHEY, SVGAGI. The CDR3 is made up of 9 amino acids. CDR3 sequence: CASRYDQYF. The CDR3 nucleotides are TGTGCCAGCAGGTACGATCAGTACTTC.

The sample holds many counts of this clonotype. The rearrangement uses TRBV5-4 and TRBJ2-7; D is ambiguous. V was pared by 2 bases and J by 1 base, with 10 bases between. The CDR3 is 14 amino acids. Germline V CDR1 and CDR2: SGHNT, YYREEE (reference sequence). The CDR3: CASSLGQMSYEQYF. CDR3 DNA sequence: TGTGCCAGCAGCTTAGGTCAGATGTCCTACGAGCAGTACTTC.

This chain uses TRBV3-1 with TRBJ1-6; D is undetermined. CDR1 is LGHDT and CDR2 is YNNKEL in the germline V gene (reference sequence). This CDR3 spans 15 amino acids. The V gene lost 0 bases and the J gene lost 10 bases, with 13 bases spanning the gap. The CDR3 sequence is CASSQDYPALSPLHF. The CDR3 DNA follows: TGTGCCAGCAGCCAAGATTACCCAGCGTTATCACCCCTCCACTTT.

This chain uses TRBV19 with TRBJ1-2; D is perhaps TRBD1 (6 bases). V lost 1 base to trimming and J lost 8 bases, with 14 bases between them. Germline lookup yields CDR1 LNHDA and CDR2 SQIVND (reference sequence). The CDR3 is 14 amino acids. The CDR3 region has the DNA TGTGCCAGTAGTATAGCCATGGGGGCGAAAGGCTACACCTTC. Its protein product is CASSIAMGAKGYTF.

Note on this clonotype: At one end the junction does not follow the germline gene, possibly because of a read error. The rearrangement uses TRBV10-3 and TRBJ2-7, with D possibly TRBD1 on 6 matching bases. The CDR3 has 14 amino acids. Per germline, CDR1 ENHRY and CDR2 SYGVKD. The DNA for the CDR3 is TGTGCCAGCAGTTTCCCAGGGGACCCCTACGAGCAGTACTTC. It specifies CASSFPGDPYEQYF.

The rearrangement joins TRBV19 to TRBJ2-3; D unresolved. Trimming removed 0 bases from V and 1 base from J, with 14 bases in between. The CDR3 totals 17 residues. Germline V gene sequence: CDR1 LNHDA, CDR2 SQIVND (reference sequence). CDR3 DNA sequence: TGTGCCAGTAGTATAGATGGTGTAGTTGAGGGCACAGATACGCAGTATTTT. The encoded protein is CASSIDGVVEGTDTQYF. Using reference TRBV19 and TRBJ2-3 for the parts outside the CDR3, the full variable domain is DGGITQSPKYLFRKEGQNVTLSCEQNLNHDAMYWYRQDPGQGLRLIYYSQIVNDFQKGDIAEGYSVSREKKESFPLTVTSAQKNPTAFYLCASSIDGVVEGTDTQYFGPGTRLTVL.

This clonotype was detected a few times. This may arise from a read error, as a much more abundant clone is one base away. V gene TRBV7-3 combines with J gene TRBJ2-3, with D perhaps TRBD2 (6 bases). Trimming took 5 bases from V and 1 from J, leaving 16 bases between them. Germline V gene lookup returns CDR1 SGHTA and CDR2 FQGTGA. The CDR3 runs to 16 residues. The CDR3: CASSPALAEGTDTQYF. CDR3 bases: TGTGCCAGCAGCCCCGCCTTAGCGGAAGGCACAGATACGCAGTATTTT.